Below are 22 T cell receptor beta chains sequenced from a single sample in a study of early T cells in non-severe SARS-CoV-2 infection. TCRdb redid the calling of the 5' RACE reads with MiXCR, one entry per CDR3 protein. The sample records about 19,000 distinct CDR3 sequences, less than 5% being singletons. Sequences were obtained from whole blood. Source of these receptors: an adult who was a healthcare worker with PCR-confirmed SARS-CoV-2 infection or an uninfected control (not recorded which).

The table lists this clonotype with many counts. V usage is TRBV6-6 and J usage is TRBJ2-7; no clear D gene. The germline CDR1 and CDR2 sequences are MNHNY and SVGAGI (reference sequence). V was clipped by 5 bases and J by 5 bases, with 10 bases between them. This CDR3 is built from 12 residues. CDR3 coding DNA: TGTGCCAGCAGTCTCTCAGTCCACGAGCAGTACTTC. Translated, it gives CASSLSVHEQYF.

This clonotype was counted many times. The J gene is TRBJ1-2, the V gene TRBV12-3 or TRBV12-4; 9 bases line up with TRBD1. V trimming: 5 bases; J trimming: 4 bases; junction bases outside the gene matches: 5. There are 14 residues in the CDR3. As DNA, the CDR3 is TGTGCCAGCAGTGGACAGGGGCTTTCCTATGGCTACACCTTC. Its translation is CASSGQGLSYGYTF.

This clonotype was observed many times. The V call is TRBV5-6, the J call TRBJ2-3, with 11 bases lining up with TRBD2. Germline CDR1 SGHDT, CDR2 YYEEEE. V lost 4 bases to trimming and J lost 1 base; unmatched junction nucleotides: 2. CDR3 length equals 15 residues. CDR3 coding DNA: TGTGCCAGCAGCCTGGGACTAGCGGGCACAGATACGCAGTATTTT. Its protein is CASSLGLAGTDTQYF.

There are a few counts of this clonotype. V is TRBV7-3 and J is TRBJ2-3; D tentatively fits TRBD1 or TRBD2 (5 bases each). The CDR3 totals 15 residues. The V gene's germline CDR1 is SGHTA and CDR2 FQGTGA. V was cut by 2 bases and J by 1 base, with 10 bases left in between. The chain's CDR3 is CASSLRGTGTDTQYF. For the CDR3, the DNA is TGTGCCAGCAGCTTACGAGGGACGGGCACAGATACGCAGTATTTT.

In its sample, this clonotype is medium-sized. The chain recombines TRBV7-2 with TRBJ2-7; the D gene is possibly TRBD2 (5 bases). CDR1 and CDR2 from the germline V gene are SGHTA and FQGNSA. V lost 1 base to trimming and J lost 3 bases, with 10 bases between them. The CDR3 has 14 residues. CDR3 bases: TGTGCCAGCAGCTTAGTCCCAGACTACTACGAGCAGTACTTC. It is translated as CASSLVPDYYEQYF.

There are many counts of this clonotype. The CDR3 sequence is CSALGTEAFF. The DNA for the CDR3 is TGCAGCGCACTGGGCACTGAAGCTTTCTTT. This rearrangement joins TRBV29-1 to TRBJ1-1, with D unclear. Germline V CDR1 and CDR2: SQVTM, ANQGSEA. The CDR3 has 10 residues. Trimming shortened V by 7 bases and J by 4 bases, and 7 bases separated the two germline ends.

This clonotype was counted many times. The chain uses TRBV4-1 and TRBJ1-2; no clear D. CDR3 length: 12 amino acids. V lost 0 bases to trimming and J lost 3 bases, with 2 bases between them. Looked up from germline, CDR1 is MGHRA and CDR2 is YSYEKL. The CDR3 DNA follows: TGCGCCAGCAGCCAAGATTACTATGGCTACACCTTC. Amino acid sequence: CASSQDYYGYTF.

This clonotype was observed many times. The chain carries TRBV6-6 and TRBJ2-5, with 10 bases fitting TRBD1. Per germline, CDR1 MNHNY and CDR2 SVGAGI (reference sequence). The CDR3 contains 14 residues. Germline trimming cut 6 bases from V and 2 bases from J; bases unmatched to any gene: 3. The CDR3: CASSQGQGQETQYF. CDR3 DNA sequence: TGTGCCAGCAGCCAGGGACAGGGGCAAGAGACCCAGTACTTC.

Of note for this clonotype: Compared with germline, one end of the junction differs, possibly owing to a read error. The chain has TRBV5-1 and TRBJ2-1; 11 nucleotides align to TRBD2. The CDR3 runs 16 residues. Germline V gene lookup returns CDR1 SGHRS and CDR2 YFSETQ. The CDR3 region has the DNA TGCGCCAGCAGCTTGGTTCTAGCGGGGGGCTACAATGTGCAGTTCTTC. Translation gives CASSLVLAGGYNVQFF.

Many counts were recorded for this clonotype. The chain carries TRBV20-1 and TRBJ1-5; D unclear. CDR1 and CDR2 (germline): DFQATT, SNEGSKA (reference sequence). This CDR3 spans 15 amino acids. Between the trimmed V and J ends, which lost 3 bases and 1 base, there was a span of 13 bases. CDR3 nucleotide sequence: TGCAGTGCTAGTGGGCCAGCCGGGAGCAATCAGCCCCAGCATTTT. Its translation is CSASGPAGSNQPQHF.

In its sample, this clonotype was seen many times. This chain uses TRBV12-5 with TRBJ1-2; tentative D call: TRBD1 (5 bases). Germline CDR1 reads LGHNT; CDR2 reads FRNRAP. This CDR3 has 15 residues. Trimming took 6 bases from V and 3 from J, leaving 17 bases between them. The CDR3 sequence: CASGRTGGAYYGYTF. In nucleotides, the CDR3 is TGTGCTAGTGGCCGAACGGGGGGTGCATACTATGGCTACACCTTC.

The table lists this clonotype with many counts. The chain is built from TRBV6-6 and TRBJ1-5; 10 nucleotides match TRBD1. Germline V gene sequence: CDR1 MNHNY, CDR2 SVGAGI (reference sequence). Germline trimming cut 4 bases from V and 1 base from J; bases unmatched to any gene: 13. This CDR3 has 19 residues. The CDR3, as DNA: TGTGCCAGCAGTTTCCCCGGGACAGGGGCCTTGGTGAGCAATCAGCCCCAGCATTTT. Encoded protein: CASSFPGTGALVSNQPQHF.

This clonotype was observed at least ten times. The chain employs TRBV18 and TRBJ2-6; possible D gene TRBD1, 6 bases. Trimming shortened V by 6 bases and J by 0 bases, and 24 bases separated the two germline ends. CDR3 length: 20 amino acids. The V gene's germline CDR1 is KGHSH and CDR2 LQKENI. In nucleotides, the CDR3 is TGTGCCAGCTCTACCCTCCGGACAGCGAGCCTAATCTCTGGGGCCAACGTCCTGACTTTC. This encodes CASSTLRTASLISGANVLTF.

Remarks on this clonotype: This may be a read error: a much more frequent sequence differs by one nucleotide. V and J are TRBV20-1 and TRBJ2-7; TRBD2 aligns across 9 bases. Germline lookup yields CDR1 DFQATT and CDR2 SNEGSKA (reference sequence). V shed 2 bases and J 4 bases; nucleotides not matched to a gene: 9. This CDR3 is 15 amino acids long. In nucleotides, the CDR3 is TGCAGTGCTAGACCCATAGCGGGGGCCAAGTACGAGCAGTACTTC. Amino acids: CSARPIAGAKYEQYF.

In this sample, this clonotype turned up many times. The chain links TRBV4-3 to TRBJ1-4; 7 bases align to TRBD1. With V trimmed by 4 bases and J by 3 bases, 5 bases remained unmatched. The CDR3 is 15 amino acids. Germline values: CDR1 LGHNA, CDR2 YSLEER. This CDR3 is CASSRTDRANEKLFF. In nucleotides, the CDR3 is TGCGCCAGCAGCCGGACTGACAGGGCTAATGAAAAACTGTTTTTT.

This sequence joins TRBV12-3 or TRBV12-4 and TRBJ1-1; D may be TRBD1 (6 bases). CDR3 size: 13 residues. V was clipped by 3 bases and J by 6 bases, with 11 bases between them. The CDR3 reads CASSLAGASEAFF. The CDR3 DNA is TGTGCCAGCAGTTTGGCAGGGGCTTCTGAAGCTTTCTTT.

This clonotype qualifies as medium-sized. The chain uses TRBV7-2 and TRBJ2-7; the D is unclear. Germline CDR1 is SGHTA and CDR2 is FQGNSA. V lost 1 base and J lost 3, with 13 bases in between. This CDR3 has 15 residues. CDR3 loop: CASSLGIPPHYEQYF. CDR3 nucleotides: TGTGCCAGCAGCTTAGGTATTCCCCCACACTACGAGCAGTACTTC.

This clonotype was counted at least ten times. This sequence joins TRBV13 and TRBJ2-3, with D hard to call. V was pared by 4 bases and J by 5 bases, with 4 bases between. Germline CDR1 is PRHDT and CDR2 is FYEKMQ (reference sequence). The CDR3 is 11 amino acids. CDR3 amino acids: CASSWEDTQYF. In DNA, the CDR3 is TGTGCCAGCAGCTGGGAAGATACGCAGTATTTT.

There are many counts of this clonotype. The rearrangement links TRBV10-3 to TRBJ1-2, with TRBD1 identical over 10 bases. Germline V gives CDR1 ENHRY, CDR2 SYGVKD. After removal of 3 bases from V and 8 bases from J, the junction contained 9 bases not matched to a gene. The CDR3 has 15 amino acids. CDR3 in amino acids: CAISDGGQGPRGYTF. Here the CDR3 DNA reads TGTGCCATCAGTGACGGGGGACAGGGGCCCAGGGGCTACACCTTC.

This clonotype has a count of ten or more. CDR3 sequence reads: CSVEEPYLGQSYEQYF. The CDR3 nucleotides read TGCAGCGTTGAAGAGCCCTATCTCGGACAGTCCTACGAGCAGTACTTC. The J gene is TRBJ2-7, the V gene TRBV29-1; TRBD1 is a possible D gene (6 bases). Germline values: CDR1 SQVTM, CDR2 ANQGSEA. The CDR3 sequence is 16 residues long. V was shortened by 0 bases and J by 1 base, with 16 bases between the two germline ends.

This clonotype counts as medium-sized. The rearrangement joins TRBV11-1 to TRBJ2-2; D possibly corresponds to TRBD1 (6 bases). The germline V gene has CDR1 SGHAT and CDR2 FQDESV (reference sequence). The ends were cut back, 3 bases at V and 7 bases at J, with 12 bases in the middle. The CDR3 length is 14 residues. The CDR3 DNA follows: TGTGCCAGCAGCTTTGACAGGACGATCGGGGAGCTGTTTTTT. It yields the protein CASSFDRTIGELFF.

This clonotype was recorded at least ten times. J is TRBJ2-6 and V is TRBV20-1; 8 positions agree with TRBD2. The CDR3 spans 16 residues. The V segment lost 6 bases and the J segment 0 bases; nucleotides outside the gene matches: 7. The germline CDR1 and CDR2 sequences are DFQATT and SNEGSKA (reference sequence). CDR3 region: CSAKTSDHSGANVLTF. The CDR3 region has the DNA TGCAGTGCAAAGACTAGCGACCACTCTGGGGCCAACGTCCTGACTTTC.